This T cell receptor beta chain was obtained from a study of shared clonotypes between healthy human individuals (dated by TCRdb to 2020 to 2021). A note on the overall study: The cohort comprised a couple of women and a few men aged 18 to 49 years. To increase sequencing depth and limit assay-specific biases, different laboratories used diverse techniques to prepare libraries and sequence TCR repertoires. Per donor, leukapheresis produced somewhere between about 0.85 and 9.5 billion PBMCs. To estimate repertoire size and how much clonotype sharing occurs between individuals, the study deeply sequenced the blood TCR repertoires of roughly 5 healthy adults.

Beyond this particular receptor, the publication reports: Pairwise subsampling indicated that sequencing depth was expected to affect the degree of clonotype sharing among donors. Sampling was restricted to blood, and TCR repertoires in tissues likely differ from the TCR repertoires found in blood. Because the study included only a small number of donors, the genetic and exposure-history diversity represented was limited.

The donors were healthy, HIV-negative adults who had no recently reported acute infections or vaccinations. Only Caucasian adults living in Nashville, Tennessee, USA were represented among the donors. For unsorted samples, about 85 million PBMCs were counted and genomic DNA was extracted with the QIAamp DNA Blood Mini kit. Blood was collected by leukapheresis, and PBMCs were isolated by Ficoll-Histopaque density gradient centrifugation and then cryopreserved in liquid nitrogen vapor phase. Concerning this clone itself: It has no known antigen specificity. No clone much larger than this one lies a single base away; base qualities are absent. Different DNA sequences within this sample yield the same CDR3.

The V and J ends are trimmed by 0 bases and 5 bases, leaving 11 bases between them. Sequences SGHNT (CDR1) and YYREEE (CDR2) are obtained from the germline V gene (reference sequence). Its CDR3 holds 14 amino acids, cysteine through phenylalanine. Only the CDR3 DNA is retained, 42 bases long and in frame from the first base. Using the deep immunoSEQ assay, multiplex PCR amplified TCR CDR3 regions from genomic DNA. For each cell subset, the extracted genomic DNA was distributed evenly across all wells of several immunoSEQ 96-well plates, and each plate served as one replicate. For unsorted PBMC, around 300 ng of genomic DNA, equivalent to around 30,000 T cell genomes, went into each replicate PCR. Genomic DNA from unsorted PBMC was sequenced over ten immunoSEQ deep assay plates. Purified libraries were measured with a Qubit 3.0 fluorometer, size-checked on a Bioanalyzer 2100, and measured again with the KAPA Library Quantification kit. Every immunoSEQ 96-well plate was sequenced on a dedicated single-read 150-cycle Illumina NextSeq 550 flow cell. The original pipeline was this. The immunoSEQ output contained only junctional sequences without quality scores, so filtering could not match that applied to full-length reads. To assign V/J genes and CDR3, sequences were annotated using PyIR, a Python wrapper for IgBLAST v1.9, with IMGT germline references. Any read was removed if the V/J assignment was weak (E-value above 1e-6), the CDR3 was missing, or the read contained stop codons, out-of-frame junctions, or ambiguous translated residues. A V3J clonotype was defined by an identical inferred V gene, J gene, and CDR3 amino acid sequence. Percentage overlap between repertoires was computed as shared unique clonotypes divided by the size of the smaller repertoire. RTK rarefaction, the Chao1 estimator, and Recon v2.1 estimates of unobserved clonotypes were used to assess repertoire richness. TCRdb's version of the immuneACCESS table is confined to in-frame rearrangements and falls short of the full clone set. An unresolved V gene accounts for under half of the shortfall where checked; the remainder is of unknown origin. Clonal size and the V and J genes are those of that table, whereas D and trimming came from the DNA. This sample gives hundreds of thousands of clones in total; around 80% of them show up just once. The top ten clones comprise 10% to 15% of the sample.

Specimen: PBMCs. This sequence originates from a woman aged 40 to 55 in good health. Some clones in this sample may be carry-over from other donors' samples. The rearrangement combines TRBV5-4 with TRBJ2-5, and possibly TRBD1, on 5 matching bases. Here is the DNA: TGTGCCAGCAGCTTGGTGGGCTCAGGGGAGACCCAGTACTTC. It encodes CASSLVGSGETQYF.